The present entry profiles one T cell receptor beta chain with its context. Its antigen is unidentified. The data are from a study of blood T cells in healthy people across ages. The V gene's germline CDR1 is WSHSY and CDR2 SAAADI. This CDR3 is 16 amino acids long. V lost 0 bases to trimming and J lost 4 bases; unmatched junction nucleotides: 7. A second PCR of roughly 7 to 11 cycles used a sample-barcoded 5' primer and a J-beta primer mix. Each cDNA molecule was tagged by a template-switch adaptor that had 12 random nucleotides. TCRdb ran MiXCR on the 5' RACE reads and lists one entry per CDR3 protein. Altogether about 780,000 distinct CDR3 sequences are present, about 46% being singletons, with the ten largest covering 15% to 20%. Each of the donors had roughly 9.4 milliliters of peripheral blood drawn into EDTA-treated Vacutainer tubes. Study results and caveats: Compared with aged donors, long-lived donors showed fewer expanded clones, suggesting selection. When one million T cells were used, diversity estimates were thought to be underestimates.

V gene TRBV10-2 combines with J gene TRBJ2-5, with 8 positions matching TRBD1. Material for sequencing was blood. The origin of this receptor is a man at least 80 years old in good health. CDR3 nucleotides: TGCGCCAGCAGTGAGTCCCCCTGGCAGGGGGCAGAGACCCAGTACTTC. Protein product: CASSESPWQGAETQYF.